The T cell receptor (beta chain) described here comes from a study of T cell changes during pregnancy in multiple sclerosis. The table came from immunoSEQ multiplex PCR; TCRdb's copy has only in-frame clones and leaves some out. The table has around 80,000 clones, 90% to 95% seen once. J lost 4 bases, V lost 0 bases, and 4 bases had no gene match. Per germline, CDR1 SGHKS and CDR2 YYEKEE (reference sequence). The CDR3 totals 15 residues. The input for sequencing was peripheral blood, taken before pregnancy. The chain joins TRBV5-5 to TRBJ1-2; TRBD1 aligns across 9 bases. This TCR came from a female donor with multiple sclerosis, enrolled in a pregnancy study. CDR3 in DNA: TGTGCCAGCAGCTTGGTAGCGGACAGGGGCTATGGCTACACCTTC. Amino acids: CASSLVADRGYGYTF.